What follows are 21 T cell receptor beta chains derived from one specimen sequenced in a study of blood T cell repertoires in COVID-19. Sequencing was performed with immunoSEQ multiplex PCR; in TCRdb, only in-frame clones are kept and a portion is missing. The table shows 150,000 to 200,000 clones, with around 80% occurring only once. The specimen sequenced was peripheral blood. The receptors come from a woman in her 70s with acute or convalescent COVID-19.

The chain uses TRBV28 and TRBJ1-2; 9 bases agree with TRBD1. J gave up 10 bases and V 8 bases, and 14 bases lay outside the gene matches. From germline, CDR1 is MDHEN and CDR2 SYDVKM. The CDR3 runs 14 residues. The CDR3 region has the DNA TGTGCCAGCGCTCCCTCCGGGACAGGGCGGGTCTACACCTTC. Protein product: CASAPSGTGRVYTF.

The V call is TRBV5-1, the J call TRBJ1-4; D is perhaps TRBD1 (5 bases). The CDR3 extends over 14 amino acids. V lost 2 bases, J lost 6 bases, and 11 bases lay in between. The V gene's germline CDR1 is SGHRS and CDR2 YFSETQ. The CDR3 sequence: CASSFGPGYEKLFF. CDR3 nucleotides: TGCGCCAGCAGCTTTGGCCCAGGGTATGAAAAACTGTTTTTT.

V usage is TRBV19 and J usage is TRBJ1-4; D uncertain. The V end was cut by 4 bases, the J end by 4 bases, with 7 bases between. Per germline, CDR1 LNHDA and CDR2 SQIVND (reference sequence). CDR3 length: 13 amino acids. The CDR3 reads CASSTSYNEKLFF. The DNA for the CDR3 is TGTGCCAGTAGTACTTCCTATAATGAAAAACTGTTTTTT.

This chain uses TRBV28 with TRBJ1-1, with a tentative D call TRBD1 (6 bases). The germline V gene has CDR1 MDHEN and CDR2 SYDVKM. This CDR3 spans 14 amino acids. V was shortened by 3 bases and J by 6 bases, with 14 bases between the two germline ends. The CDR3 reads CASSFFRGAPEAFF. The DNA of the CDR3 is TGTGCCAGCAGTTTCTTCCGGGGGGCCCCTGAAGCTTTCTTT.

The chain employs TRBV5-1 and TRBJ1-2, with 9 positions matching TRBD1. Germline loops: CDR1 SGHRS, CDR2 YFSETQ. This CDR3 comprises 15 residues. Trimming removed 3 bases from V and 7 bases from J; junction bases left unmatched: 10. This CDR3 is CASSSGQGGVSGYTF. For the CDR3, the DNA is TGCGCCAGCAGCTCGGGACAGGGTGGAGTTTCTGGCTACACCTTC.

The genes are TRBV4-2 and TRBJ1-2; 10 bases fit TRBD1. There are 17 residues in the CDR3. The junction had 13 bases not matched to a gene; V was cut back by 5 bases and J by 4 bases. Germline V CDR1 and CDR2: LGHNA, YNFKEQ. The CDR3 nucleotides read TGTGCCAGCAGCTCCGACAGGGGGCTTGACGCGGGCTATGGCTACACCTTC. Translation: CASSSDRGLDAGYGYTF.

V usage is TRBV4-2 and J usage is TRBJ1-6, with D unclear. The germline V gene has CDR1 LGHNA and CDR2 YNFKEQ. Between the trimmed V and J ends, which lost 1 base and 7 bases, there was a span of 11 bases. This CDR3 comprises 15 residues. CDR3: CASSQVRQANSPLHF. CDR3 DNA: TGTGCCAGCAGCCAAGTACGGCAGGCAAATTCACCCCTCCACTTT.

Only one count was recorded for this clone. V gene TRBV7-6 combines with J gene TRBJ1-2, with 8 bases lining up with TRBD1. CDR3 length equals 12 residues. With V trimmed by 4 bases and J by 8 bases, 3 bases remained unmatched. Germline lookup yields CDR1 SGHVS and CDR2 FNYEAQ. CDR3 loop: CASSSDRAGYTF. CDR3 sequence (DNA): TGTGCCAGCAGCTCGGACAGGGCGGGCTACACCTTC.

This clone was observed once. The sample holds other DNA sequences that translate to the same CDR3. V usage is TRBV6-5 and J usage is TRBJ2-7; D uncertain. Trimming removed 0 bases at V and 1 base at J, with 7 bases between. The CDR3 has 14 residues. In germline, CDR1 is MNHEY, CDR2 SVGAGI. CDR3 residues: CASSYSGSSYEQYF. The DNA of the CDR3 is TGTGCCAGCAGTTACTCGGGCAGTTCCTACGAGCAGTACTTC.

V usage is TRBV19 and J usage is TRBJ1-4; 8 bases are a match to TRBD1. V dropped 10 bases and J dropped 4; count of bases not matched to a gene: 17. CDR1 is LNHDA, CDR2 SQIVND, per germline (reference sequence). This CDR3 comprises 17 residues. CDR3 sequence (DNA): TGTGCCACCGCCCGACTAAGGGCAGGGGGCAATAATGAAAAACTGTTTTTT. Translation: CATARLRAGGNNEKLFF.

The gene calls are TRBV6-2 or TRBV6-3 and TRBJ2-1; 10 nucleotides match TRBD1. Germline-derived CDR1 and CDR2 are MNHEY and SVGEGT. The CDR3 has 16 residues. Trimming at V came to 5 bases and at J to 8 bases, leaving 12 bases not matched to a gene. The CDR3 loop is CASSPTIGQGGDEQFF. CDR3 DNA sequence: TGTGCCAGCAGTCCCACTATAGGACAGGGGGGGGATGAGCAGTTCTTC.

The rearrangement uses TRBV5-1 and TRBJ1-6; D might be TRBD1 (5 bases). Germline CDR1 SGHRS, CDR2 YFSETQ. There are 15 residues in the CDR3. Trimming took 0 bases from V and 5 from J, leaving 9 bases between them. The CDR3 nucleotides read TGCGCCAGCAGCTTGGCCAGGGCAGATAATTCACCCCTCCACTTT. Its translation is CASSLARADNSPLHF.

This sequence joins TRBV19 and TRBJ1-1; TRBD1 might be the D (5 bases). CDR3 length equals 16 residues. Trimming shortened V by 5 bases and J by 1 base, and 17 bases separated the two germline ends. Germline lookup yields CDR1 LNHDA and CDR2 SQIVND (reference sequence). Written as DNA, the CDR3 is TGTGCCAGTAGTCCTGGGGCAGGGTGGGCGAACACTGAAGCTTTCTTT. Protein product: CASSPGAGWANTEAFF.

CDR3 in DNA: TGTGCCAGCAGTTACGGACGGACAGGGGGCTTTGGTGATGTGCGGAATCAGCCCCAGCATTTT. It codes for CASSYGRTGGFGDVRNQPQHF. The chain is built from TRBV6-2 or TRBV6-3 and TRBJ1-5; TRBD1 aligns across 11 bases. This CDR3 spans 21 amino acids. After removal of 2 bases from V and 4 bases from J, the junction contained 19 bases not matched to a gene. CDR1 is MNHEY, CDR2 SVGEGT, per germline.

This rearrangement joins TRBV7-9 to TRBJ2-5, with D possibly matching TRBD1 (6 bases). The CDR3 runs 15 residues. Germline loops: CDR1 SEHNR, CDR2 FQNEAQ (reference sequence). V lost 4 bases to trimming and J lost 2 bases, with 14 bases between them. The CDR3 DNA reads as TGTGCCAGCAGCTGGCCGGGACACCAACAAGAGACCCAGTACTTC. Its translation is CASSWPGHQQETQYF. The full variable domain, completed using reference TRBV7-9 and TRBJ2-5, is DTGVSQNPRHKITKRGQNVTFRCDPISEHNRLYWYRQTLGQGPEFLTYFQNEAQLEKSRLLSDRFSAERPKGSFSTLEIQRTEQGDSAMYLCASSWPGHQQETQYFGPGTRLLVL.

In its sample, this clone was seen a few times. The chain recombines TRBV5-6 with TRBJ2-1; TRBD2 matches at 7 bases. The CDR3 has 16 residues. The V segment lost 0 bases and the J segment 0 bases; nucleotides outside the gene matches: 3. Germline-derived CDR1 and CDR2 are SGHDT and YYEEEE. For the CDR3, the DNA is TGTGCCAGCAGCTTGGACCTAGCGGACTCCTACAATGAGCAGTTCTTC. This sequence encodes CASSLDLADSYNEQFF.

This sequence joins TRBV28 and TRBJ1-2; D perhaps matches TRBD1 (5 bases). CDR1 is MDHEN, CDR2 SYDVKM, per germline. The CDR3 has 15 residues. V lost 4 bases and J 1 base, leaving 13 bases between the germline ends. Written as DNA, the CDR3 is TGTGCCAGCAGTTATTGGGACTCCAGTAACTATGGCTACACCTTC. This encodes CASSYWDSSNYGYTF.

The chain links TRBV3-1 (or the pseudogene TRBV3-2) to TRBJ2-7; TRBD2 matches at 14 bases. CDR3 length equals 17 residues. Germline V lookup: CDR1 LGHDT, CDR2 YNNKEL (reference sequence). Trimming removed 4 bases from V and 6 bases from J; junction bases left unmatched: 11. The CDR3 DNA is TGTGCCAGCAGCCGCCGACTAGCGGGAGGGCCAGTCCCCGAGCAGTACTTC. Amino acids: CASSRRLAGGPVPEQYF.

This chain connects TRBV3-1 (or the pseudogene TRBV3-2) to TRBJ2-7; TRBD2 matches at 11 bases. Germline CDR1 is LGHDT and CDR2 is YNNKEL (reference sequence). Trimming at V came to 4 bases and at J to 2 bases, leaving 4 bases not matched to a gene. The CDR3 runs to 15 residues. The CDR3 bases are TGTGCCAGCAGCCTGGGGACTAGCGGAGCCTACGAGCAGTACTTC. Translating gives CASSLGTSGAYEQYF.

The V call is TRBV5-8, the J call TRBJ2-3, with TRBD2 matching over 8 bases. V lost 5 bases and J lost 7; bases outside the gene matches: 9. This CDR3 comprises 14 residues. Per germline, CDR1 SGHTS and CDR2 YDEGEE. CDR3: CASRLRGGINTQYF. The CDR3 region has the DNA TGTGCCAGCAGGCTCCGGGGGGGGATAAATACGCAGTATTTT.

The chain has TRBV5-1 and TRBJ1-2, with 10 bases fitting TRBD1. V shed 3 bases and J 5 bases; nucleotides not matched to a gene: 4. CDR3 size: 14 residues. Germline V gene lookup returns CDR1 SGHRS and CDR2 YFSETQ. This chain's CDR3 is CASSSTGGKYGYTF. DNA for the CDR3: TGCGCCAGCAGCTCGACAGGGGGCAAATATGGCTACACCTTC.